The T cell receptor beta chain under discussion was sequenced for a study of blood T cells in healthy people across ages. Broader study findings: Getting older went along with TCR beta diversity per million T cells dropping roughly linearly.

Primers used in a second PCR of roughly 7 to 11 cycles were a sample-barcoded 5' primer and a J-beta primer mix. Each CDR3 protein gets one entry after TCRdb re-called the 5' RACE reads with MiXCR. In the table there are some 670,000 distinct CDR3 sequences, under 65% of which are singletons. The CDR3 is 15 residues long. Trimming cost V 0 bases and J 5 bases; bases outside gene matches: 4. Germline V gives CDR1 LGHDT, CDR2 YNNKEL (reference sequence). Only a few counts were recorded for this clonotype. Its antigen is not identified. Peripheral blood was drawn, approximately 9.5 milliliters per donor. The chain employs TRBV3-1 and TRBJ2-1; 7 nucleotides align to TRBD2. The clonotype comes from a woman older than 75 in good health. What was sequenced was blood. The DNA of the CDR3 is TGTGCCAGCAGCCAAGATGGGGGAGGGCACAATGAGCAGTTCTTC. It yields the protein CASSQDGGGHNEQFF.